This TCR beta chain was sequenced in a study of blood T cell repertoires in COVID-19. Turning to the study itself: Researchers got acute and convalescent COVID-19 samples from the United States, Italy and Spain. The analysed material was cDNA or gDNA that came from T cells, B-cell-depleted T cells, or PBMCs.

In the study's own analysis: Quantification of nucleated cells was approximated via reference gene primer amplification. Clones were read by immunoSEQ multiplex PCR, and TCRdb kept only the in-frame ones, dropping some. V and J calls and clone size follow that table, whereas D and trimming were derived from the DNA. The table has under 85,000 clones, approximately 86% seen once. Between the trimmed V and J ends, which lost 4 bases and 3 bases, there was a span of 15 bases. The CDR3 extends over 15 amino acids. Germline CDR1 MGHDK, CDR2 SYGVNS. The chain links TRBV25-1 to TRBJ2-5; possible D gene TRBD2, 6 bases. The sequencing input was peripheral blood. This TCR was sampled from a human donor in a cohort sampled during active COVID-19. CDR3 coding DNA: TGTGCCAGCAGTGCTGTGCGGGGCTGGAAAGAGACCCAGTACTTC. It encodes CASSAVRGWKETQYF.